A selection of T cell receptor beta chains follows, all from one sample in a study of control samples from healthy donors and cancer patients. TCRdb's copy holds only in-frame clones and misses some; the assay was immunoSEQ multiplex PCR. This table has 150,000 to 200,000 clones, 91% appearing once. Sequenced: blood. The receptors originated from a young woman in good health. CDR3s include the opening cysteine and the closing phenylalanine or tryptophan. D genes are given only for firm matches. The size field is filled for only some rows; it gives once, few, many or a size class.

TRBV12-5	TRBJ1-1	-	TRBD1	TGTGCTAGTGGTTTGGTACAGGGGCTGAACACTGAAGCTTTCTTT	CASGLVQGLNTEAFF
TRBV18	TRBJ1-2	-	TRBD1	TGTGCCAGCTCACCACCGACGACAGGGGGTGGCTACACCTTC	CASSPPTTGGGYTF
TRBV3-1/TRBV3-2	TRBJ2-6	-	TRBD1	TGTGCCAGCAGCCTCCGGACAGGGGACTCTGGGGCCAACGTCCTGACTTTC	CASSLRTGDSGANVLTF
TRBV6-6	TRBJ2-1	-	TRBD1	TGTGCCAGCAGCCCACAGGGGGCTTATAATGAGCAGTTCTTC	CASSPQGAYNEQFF
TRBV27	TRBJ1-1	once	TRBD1	TGTGCCAGCAGTTTGCAGGGGGCCGGGTCTGAAGCTTTCTTT	CASSLQGAGSEAFF
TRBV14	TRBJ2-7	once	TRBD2	TGTGCCAGCAGCCAAGGTAGCGGGAGCTACGAGCAGTACTTC	CASSQGSGSYEQYF
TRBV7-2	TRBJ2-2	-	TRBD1	TGTGCCAGCAGCTTAGGGGGACAGGGGAACACCGGGGAGCTGTTTTTT	CASSLGGQGNTGELFF
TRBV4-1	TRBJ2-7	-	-	TGCGCCAGCAGCCAAGATAAGGGGTCCTACGAGCAGTACTTC	CASSQDKGSYEQYF
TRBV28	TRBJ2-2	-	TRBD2	TGTGCCAGCAGAAATAGCGGGAGGGCCGGGGAGCTGTTTTTT	CASRNSGRAGELFF
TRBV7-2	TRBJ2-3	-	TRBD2	TGTGCCAGCAGCTTACGACTAGCGGGGAGCACAGATACGCAGTATTTT	CASSLRLAGSTDTQYF
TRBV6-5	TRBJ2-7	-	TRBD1	TGTGCCAGCAGTTACTCGACAGGGGACGAGCAGTACTTC	CASSYSTGDEQYF
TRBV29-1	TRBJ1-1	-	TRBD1	TGCAGCGTGACACAGGGGTGGGACACTGAAGCTTTCTTT	CSVTQGWDTEAFF
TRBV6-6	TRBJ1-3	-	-	TGTGCCAGCAGTTACCCGGGGAGCTCTGGAAACACCATATATTTT	CASSYPGSSGNTIYF
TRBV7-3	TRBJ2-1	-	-	TGTGCCAGCAGCTTAGCGGGGACCTACAATGAGCAGTTCTTC	CASSLAGTYNEQFF
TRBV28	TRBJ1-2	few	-	TGTGCCAGCAGTAAGACAGTTTTTGGCTACACCTTC	CASSKTVFGYTF
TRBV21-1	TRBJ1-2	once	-	TGTGCCAGCAGCAGGGACAGCTATGGCTACACCTTC	CASSRDSYGYTF
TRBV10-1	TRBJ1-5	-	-	TGCGCCAGCAGACAGGGACGCAATCAGCCCCAGCATTTT	CASRQGRNQPQHF
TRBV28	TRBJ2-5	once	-	TGTGCCAGCAGTTTGGGAAGGGAAGAGACCCAGTACTTC	CASSLGREETQYF
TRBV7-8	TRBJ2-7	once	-	TGTGCCAGCAGCGGACGATCCTCCTACGAGCAGTACTTC	CASSGRSSYEQYF
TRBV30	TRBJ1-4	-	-	TGTGCCTGGAGTGTCGGGACTCTATTTGAAAAACTGTTTTTT	CAWSVGTLFEKLFF
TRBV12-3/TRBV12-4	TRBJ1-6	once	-	TGTGCCAGCAGTTTAGGGGTGCGTTCACCCCTCCACTTT	CASSLGVRSPLHF
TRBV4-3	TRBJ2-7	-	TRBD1	TGCGCCAGCAGCCAAGCAGGGGGCGGCATCTACGAGCAGTACTTC	CASSQAGGGIYEQYF
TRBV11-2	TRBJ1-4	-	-	TGTGCCAGCAGCTTAGATCCTTATGGAAGTGAAAAACTGTTTTTT	CASSLDPYGSEKLFF
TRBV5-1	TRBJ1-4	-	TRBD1	TGCGCCAGCAGCCCGGACAGGGCGAATGAAAAACTGTTTTTT	CASSPDRANEKLFF
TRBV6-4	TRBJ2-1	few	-	TGTGCCAGCAGTGACTCGTTAGCGACGGGGGAGCAGTTCTTC	CASSDSLATGEQFF
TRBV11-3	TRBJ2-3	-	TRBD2	TGTGCCAGCAGCTTAGGCCGGACTAGCAAAAGCGGAGATACGCAGTATTTT	CASSLGRTSKSGDTQYF
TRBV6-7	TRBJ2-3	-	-	TGTGCCAGCAGTTACTCCCCGGACACAACTTATACGCAGTATTTT	CASSYSPDTTYTQYF
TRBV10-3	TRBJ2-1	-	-	TGTGCCATCAGTGAAACCTCCTACAATGAGCAGTTCTTC	CAISETSYNEQFF
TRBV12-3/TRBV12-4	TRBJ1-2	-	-	TGTGCCAGCAGTTTAGGGTACTATGGCTACACCTTC	CASSLGYYGYTF
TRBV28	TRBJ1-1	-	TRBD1	TGTGCCAGCAGGGCAGGGGGCAGGGTGAACACTGAAGCTTTCTTT	CASRAGGRVNTEAFF
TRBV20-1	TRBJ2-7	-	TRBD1	TGCAGTGCTGGACAGGTTTACGAGCAGTACTTC	CSAGQVYEQYF
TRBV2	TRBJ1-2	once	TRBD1	TGTACCAGCAGGGGGGACAGGGCTAACTATGGCTACACCTTC	CTSRGDRANYGYTF
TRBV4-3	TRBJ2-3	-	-	TGCGCCAGCAGCCAAGAAATCCTAGCCGGGAAAGATACGCAGTATTTT	CASSQEILAGKDTQYF
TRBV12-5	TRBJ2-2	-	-	TGTGCTAGTGGTTTGGGCCATACCACCGGGGAGCTGTTTTTT	CASGLGHTTGELFF
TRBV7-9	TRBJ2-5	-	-	TGTGCCAGCAGCGCATACCAGGACCAAGAGACCCAGTACTTC	CASSAYQDQETQYF
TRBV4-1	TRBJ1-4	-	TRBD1	TGCGCCAGCAGCCAAGGCTGGTCGGGACAGGGGGGAAAACTGTTTTTT	CASSQGWSGQGGKLFF
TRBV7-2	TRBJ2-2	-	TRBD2	TGTGCCAGCAGCTCGACTAGCGGGAGGCTCACCGGGGAGCTGTTTTTT	CASSSTSGRLTGELFF
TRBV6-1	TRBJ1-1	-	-	TGTGCCAGCAGTGAATGGGGAGAGAGCACTGAAGCTTTCTTT	CASSEWGESTEAFF
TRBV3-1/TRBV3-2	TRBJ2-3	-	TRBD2	TGTGCCAGCAAAGCGGGATCTAGCACAGATACGCAGTATTTT	CASKAGSSTDTQYF
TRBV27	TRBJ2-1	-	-	TGTGCCAGCAGTTTATCGATCGGAAATGAGCAGTTCTTC	CASSLSIGNEQFF
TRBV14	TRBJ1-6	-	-	TGTGCCAGCAGCCAATTGGGGGGGGGCTCCTATAATTCACCCCTCCACTTT	CASSQLGGGSYNSPLHF
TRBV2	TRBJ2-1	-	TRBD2	TGTGCCAGCAGTGCCCAGCGGGAGAGCAATGAGCAGTTCTTC	CASSAQRESNEQFF
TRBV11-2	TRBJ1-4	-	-	TGTGCCAGCAGCTTAGATTTGGGCAAGAATGAAAAACTGTTTTTT	CASSLDLGKNEKLFF
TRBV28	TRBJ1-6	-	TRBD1	TGTGCCAGCAGTCCCGGGACAGGGAATAATTCACCCCTCCACTTT	CASSPGTGNNSPLHF
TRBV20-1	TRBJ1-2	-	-	TGCAGTGCCGTTGGCTACACCTTC	CSAVGYTF
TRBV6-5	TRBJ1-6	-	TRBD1	TGTGCCATCCGGACAGGGCACCCTAATTCACCCCTCCACTTT	CAIRTGHPNSPLHF
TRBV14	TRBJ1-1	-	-	TGTGCCAGCAGCCACGGACAGAACACTGAAGCTTTCTTT	CASSHGQNTEAFF
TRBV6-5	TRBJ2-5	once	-	TGTGCCAGCAGTTACCGGGGGCGGGTAGAGACCCAGTACTTC	CASSYRGRVETQYF
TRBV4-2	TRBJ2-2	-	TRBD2	TGTGCCAGCAGCCCTAGCGGGAGGGCCACCGGGGAGCTGTTTTTT	CASSPSGRATGELFF